The rows below give T cell receptor beta chains drawn from one sample of a study of neurological immune-mediated disorders. TCRdb independently ran MiXCR on the 5' RACE reads; one entry per CDR3 protein. Here the sample spans tens of thousands of distinct CDR3 sequences, more than 6.5% being singletons. The sample was PBMCs. The receptors stem from a woman aged 40-49 years in good health. Each CDR3 is given with its conserved first and last residue. The D gene is left open where the match is weak. Only part of the rows carry a size: once, few, many, or a class if the clone is expanded.

clone size: many; D gene: TRBD2; V gene: TRBV19; J gene: TRBJ2-5; CDR3 protein: CASKTSGGTQETQYF; CDR3 DNA: TGTGCCAGTAAAACTAGCGGGGGGACCCAAGAGACCCAGTACTTC
clone size: many; D gene: TRBD2; V gene: TRBV12-3/TRBV12-4; J gene: TRBJ2-1; CDR3 protein: CASILGTSGGNEQFF; CDR3 DNA: TGTGCCAGCATCCTCGGGACTAGCGGGGGGAATGAGCAGTTCTTC
clone size: few; D gene: TRBD1; V gene: TRBV2; J gene: TRBJ1-4; CDR3 protein: CASSSVTGTYEKLFF; CDR3 DNA: TGTGCCAGCAGTTCAGTGACAGGGACCTATGAAAAACTGTTTTTT
clone size: many; D gene: .; V gene: TRBV7-8; J gene: TRBJ2-1; CDR3 protein: CASSSRAGASYNEQFF; CDR3 DNA: TGTGCCAGCAGTTCAAGGGCGGGGGCGTCCTACAATGAGCAGTTCTTC
clone size: many; D gene: .; V gene: TRBV2; J gene: TRBJ1-1; CDR3 protein: CASSERQATQNTEAFF; CDR3 DNA: TGTGCCAGCAGTGAAAGACAGGCGACCCAGAACACTGAAGCTTTCTTT
clone size: many; D gene: .; V gene: TRBV27; J gene: TRBJ1-2; CDR3 protein: CASSPLGDLYGYTF; CDR3 DNA: TGTGCCAGCAGCCCATTAGGAGATCTGTATGGCTACACCTTC
clone size: many; D gene: .; V gene: TRBV6-2/TRBV6-3; J gene: TRBJ2-2; CDR3 protein: CASSWDLNTGELFF; CDR3 DNA: TGTGCCAGCAGTTGGGACCTGAACACCGGGGAGCTGTTTTTT
clone size: .; D gene: .; V gene: TRBV6-6; J gene: TRBJ2-6; CDR3 protein: CASRLQVGVANDLTF; CDR3 DNA: TGTGCCAGCAGGTTACAGGTTGGGGTGGCCAACGACCTAACTTTC
clone size: many; D gene: TRBD1; V gene: TRBV20-1; J gene: TRBJ2-4; CDR3 protein: CSAAGQGSKNIQYF; CDR3 DNA: TGCAGTGCTGCGGGACAGGGCTCCAAAAACATTCAGTACTTC
clone size: many; D gene: TRBD1; V gene: TRBV5-1; J gene: TRBJ1-2; CDR3 protein: CASSLVLTGAGYTF; CDR3 DNA: TGCGCCAGCAGCTTGGTATTGACAGGGGCTGGCTACACCTTC